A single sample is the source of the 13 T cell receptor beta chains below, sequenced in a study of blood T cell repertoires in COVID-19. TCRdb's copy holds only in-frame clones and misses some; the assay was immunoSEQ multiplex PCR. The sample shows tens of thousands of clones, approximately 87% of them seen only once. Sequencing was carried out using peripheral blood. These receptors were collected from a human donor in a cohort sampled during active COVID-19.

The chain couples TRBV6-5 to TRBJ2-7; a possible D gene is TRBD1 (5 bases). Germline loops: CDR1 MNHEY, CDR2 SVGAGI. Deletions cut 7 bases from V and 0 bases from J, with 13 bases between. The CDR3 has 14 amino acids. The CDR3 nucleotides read TGTGCCAGCACCCTCGGACATGACTCCTACGAGCAGTACTTC. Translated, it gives CASTLGHDSYEQYF.

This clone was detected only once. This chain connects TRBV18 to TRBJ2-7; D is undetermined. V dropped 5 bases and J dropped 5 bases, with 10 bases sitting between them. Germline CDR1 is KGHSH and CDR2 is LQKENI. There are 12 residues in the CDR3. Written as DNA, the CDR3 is TGTGCCAGCTCATCCCAAAGCGACGAGCAGTACTTC. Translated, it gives CASSSQSDEQYF.

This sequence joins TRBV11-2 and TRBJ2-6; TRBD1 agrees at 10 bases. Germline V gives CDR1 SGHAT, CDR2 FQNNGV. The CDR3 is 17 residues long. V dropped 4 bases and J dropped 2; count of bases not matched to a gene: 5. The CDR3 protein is CASSWGQGPTGANVLTF. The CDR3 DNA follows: TGTGCCAGCAGCTGGGGACAGGGGCCCACTGGGGCCAACGTCCTGACTTTC.

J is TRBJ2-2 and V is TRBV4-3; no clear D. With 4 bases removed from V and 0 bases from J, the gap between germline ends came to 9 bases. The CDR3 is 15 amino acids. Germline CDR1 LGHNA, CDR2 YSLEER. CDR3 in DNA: TGCGCCAGCAGCCTAATACATACGAACACCGGGGAGCTGTTTTTT. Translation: CASSLIHTNTGELFF.

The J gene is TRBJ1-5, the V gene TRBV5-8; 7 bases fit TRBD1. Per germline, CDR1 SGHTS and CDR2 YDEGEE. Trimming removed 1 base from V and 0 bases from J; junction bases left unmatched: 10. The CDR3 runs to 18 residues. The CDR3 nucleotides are TGTGCCAGCAGCTTGAGGGACAGAGTATTCAATAGCAATCAGCCCCAGCATTTT. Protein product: CASSLRDRVFNSNQPQHF.

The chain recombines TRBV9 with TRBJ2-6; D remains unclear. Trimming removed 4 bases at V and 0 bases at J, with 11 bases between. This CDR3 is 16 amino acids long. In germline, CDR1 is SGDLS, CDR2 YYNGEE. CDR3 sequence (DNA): TGTGCCAGCAGCTCTTCAGTCTCCTCTGGGGCCAACGTCCTGACTTTC. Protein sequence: CASSSSVSSGANVLTF. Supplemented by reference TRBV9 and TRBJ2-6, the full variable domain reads DSGVTQTPKHLITATGQRVTLRCSPRSGDLSVYWYQQSLDQGLQFLIQYYNGEERAKGNILERFSAQQFPDLHSELNLSSLELGDSALYFCASSSSVSSGANVLTFGAGSRLTVL.

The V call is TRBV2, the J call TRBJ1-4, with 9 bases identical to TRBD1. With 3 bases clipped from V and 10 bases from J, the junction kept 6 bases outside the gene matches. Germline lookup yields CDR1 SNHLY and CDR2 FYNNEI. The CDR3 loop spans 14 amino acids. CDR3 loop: CASSETGGLGKLFF. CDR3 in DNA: TGTGCCAGCAGTGAGACAGGGGGTCTTGGAAAACTGTTTTTT.

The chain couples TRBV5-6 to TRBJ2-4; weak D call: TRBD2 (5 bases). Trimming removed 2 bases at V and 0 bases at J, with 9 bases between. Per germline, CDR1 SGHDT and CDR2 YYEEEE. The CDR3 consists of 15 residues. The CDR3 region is CASSFRGLAKNIQYF. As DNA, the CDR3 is TGTGCCAGCAGCTTCAGAGGGCTAGCCAAAAACATTCAGTACTTC.

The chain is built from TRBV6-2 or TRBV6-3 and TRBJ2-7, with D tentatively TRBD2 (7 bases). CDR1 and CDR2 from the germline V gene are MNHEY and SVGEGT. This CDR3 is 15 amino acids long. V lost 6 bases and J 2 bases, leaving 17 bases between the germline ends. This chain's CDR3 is CASRPQGRVPYEQYF. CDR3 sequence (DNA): TGTGCCAGCAGACCTCAGGGGAGGGTCCCCTACGAGCAGTACTTC.

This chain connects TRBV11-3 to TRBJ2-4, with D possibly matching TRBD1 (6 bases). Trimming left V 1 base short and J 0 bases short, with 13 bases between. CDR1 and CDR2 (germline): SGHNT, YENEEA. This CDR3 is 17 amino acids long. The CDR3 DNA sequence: TGTGCCAGCAGCTTAGGCCCGACAGGTCTAGCCAAAAACATTCAGTACTTC. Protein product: CASSLGPTGLAKNIQYF. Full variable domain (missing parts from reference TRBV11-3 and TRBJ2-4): EAGVVQSPRYKIIEKKQPVAFWCNPISGHNTLYWYLQNLGQGPELLIRYENEEAVDDSQLPKDRFSAERLKGVDSTLKIQPAELGDSAVYLCASSLGPTGLAKNIQYFGAGTRLSVL.

The CDR3 reads CASSLGRGALNYEQYF. CDR3 sequence (DNA): TGTGCCAGCAGCTTGGGGCGGGGGGCCCTAAACTACGAGCAGTACTTC. The chain links TRBV5-4 to TRBJ2-7; 8 nucleotides align to TRBD2. V gave up 0 bases and J gave up 3 bases; unmatched junction bases: 8. Germline V CDR1 and CDR2: SGHNT, YYREEE (reference sequence). This CDR3 has 16 amino acids.

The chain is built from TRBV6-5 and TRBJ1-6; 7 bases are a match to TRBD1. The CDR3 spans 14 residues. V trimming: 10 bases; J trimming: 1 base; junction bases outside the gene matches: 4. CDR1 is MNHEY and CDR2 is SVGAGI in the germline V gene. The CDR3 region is CATLQGSYNSPLHF. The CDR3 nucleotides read TGTGCCACGTTACAGGGGTCCTATAATTCACCCCTCCACTTT.

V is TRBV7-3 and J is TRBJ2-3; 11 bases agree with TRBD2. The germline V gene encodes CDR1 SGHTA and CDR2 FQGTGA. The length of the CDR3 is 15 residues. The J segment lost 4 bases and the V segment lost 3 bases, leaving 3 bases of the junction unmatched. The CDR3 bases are TGTGCCAGCAGCTTTAGCGGGGGGGCCGCAGATACGCAGTATTTT. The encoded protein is CASSFSGGAADTQYF.